The 25 T cell receptor beta chains listed next were all sequenced from one sample in a study of cytomegalovirus exposure and HLA in healthy donors. Primers: 60 Vbeta forward and 13 Jbeta reverse. The method was immunoSEQ multiplex PCR; TCRdb's version includes in-frame clones alone and lacks a portion of them. In the table there are more than 95,000 clones, around 60% of which are singletons. The source material was PBMCs. All receptors derive from a woman between 40 and 55 years old in good health and CMV-seropositive.

The chain recombines TRBV4-3 with TRBJ1-2; no reliable D call. The V gene's germline CDR1 is LGHNA and CDR2 YSLEER. V shed 3 bases and J shed 8 bases, with 13 bases lying between them. The CDR3 runs to 13 residues. CDR3 nucleotide sequence: TGCGCCAGCAGCCAGACCTCTGTTAGCGGCTACACCTTC. Translation: CASSQTSVSGYTF.

There are a few counts of this clone. The CDR3: CASSSYRVNTEAFF. Written as DNA, the CDR3 is TGTGCCAGCAGTTCCTACAGGGTAAACACTGAAGCTTTCTTT. V usage is TRBV6-5 and J usage is TRBJ1-1; D possibly corresponds to TRBD1 (6 bases). Trimming took 4 bases from V and 2 from J, leaving 11 bases between them. CDR3 length: 14 amino acids. Germline V gene lookup returns CDR1 MNHEY and CDR2 SVGAGI.

CDR3 sequence (DNA): TGTGCCACCAGCAGAGATCTTACGGTAGCGGGGATCCGATACGAGCAGTACTTC. As protein: CATSRDLTVAGIRYEQYF. V is TRBV15 and J is TRBJ2-7; the match to TRBD2 covers 8 bases. This CDR3 comprises 18 residues. Germline lookup yields CDR1 LNHNV and CDR2 YYDKDF (reference sequence). The V and J ends lost 0 bases and 4 bases, in that order; junction bases with no gene match: 14.

J is TRBJ2-7 and V is TRBV11-3; a weak D match, TRBD1 (6 bases). This CDR3 has 17 residues. Looked up from germline, CDR1 is SGHNT and CDR2 is YENEEA. The V and J ends lost 3 bases and 3 bases respectively, with 21 bases between them. The CDR3 region is CASSFQTQGPDLYEQYF. The CDR3 region has the DNA TGTGCCAGCAGCTTCCAAACACAGGGACCTGACCTCTACGAGCAGTACTTC.

This clone occurred a few times. This chain's CDR3 is CASSFDTTGLADLKTYEQYF. CDR3 DNA sequence: TGCGCCAGCAGCTTCGATACTACGGGACTAGCGGACCTAAAAACGTACGAGCAGTACTTC. The chain has TRBV5-1 and TRBJ2-5; TRBD2 matches 11 bases. The assigned J gene may be wrong: the sequence end matches TRBJ2-7 better. This CDR3 spans 20 amino acids. Germline V lookup: CDR1 SGHRS, CDR2 YFSETQ.

V is TRBV2 and J is TRBJ2-2; D possibly corresponds to TRBD2 (5 bases). The germline V gene encodes CDR1 SNHLY and CDR2 FYNNEI. Trimming took off 0 bases at V and 7 bases at J, with 18 bases between the two ends. The CDR3 covers 17 residues. CDR3 DNA sequence: TGTGCCAGCAGTGAAGCCCGAGGGCCATCGTTTGGCGGGGAGCTGTTTTTT. Translation: CASSEARGPSFGGELFF.

This chain joins TRBV5-6 and TRBJ2-5, with D possibly matching TRBD1 (5 bases). The CDR3 is 15 residues long. Per the germline V gene, CDR1 is SGHDT and CDR2 is YYEEEE. V was trimmed by 2 bases and J by 1 base, leaving 12 bases between them. CDR3 region: CASSLPGQVQETQYF. For the CDR3, the DNA is TGTGCCAGCAGCTTACCCGGACAAGTCCAAGAGACCCAGTACTTC.

The chain has TRBV6-4 and TRBJ2-3, with 7 bases fitting TRBD2. The V and J ends lost 2 bases and 2 bases, in that order; junction bases with no gene match: 1. Germline V gene lookup returns CDR1 MRHNA and CDR2 SNTAGT. This CDR3 is 14 amino acids long. The CDR3 here is CASSDGRATDTQYF. In nucleotides, the CDR3 is TGTGCCAGCAGTGACGGGAGGGCCACAGATACGCAGTATTTT.

The J gene is TRBJ2-1, the V gene TRBV28, with D unclear. The germline CDR1 and CDR2 sequences are MDHEN and SYDVKM. The CDR3 has 14 amino acids. The V end lost 4 bases, the J end lost 4 bases, and 11 bases lay between the germline ends. The DNA of the CDR3 is TGTGCCAGCAGTTCAGCGCTACCATACAATGAGCAGTTCTTC. Translating gives CASSSALPYNEQFF. The full variable domain, rest sourced from reference TRBV28 and TRBJ2-1, is DVKVTQSSRYLVKRTGEKVFLECVQDMDHENMFWYRQDPGLGLRLIYFSYDVKMKEKGDIPEGYSVSREKKERFSLILESASTNQTSMYLCASSSALPYNEQFFGPGTRLTVL.

The chain joins TRBV6-1 to TRBJ1-4, with a weak D call TRBD1 (5 bases). V lost 2 bases to trimming and J lost 3 bases, with 10 bases between them. Germline-derived CDR1 and CDR2 are MNHNS and SASEGT. The CDR3 extends over 15 amino acids. CDR3 protein: CASSEQGVANEKLFF. For the CDR3, the DNA is TGTGCCAGCAGTGAACAAGGGGTGGCTAATGAAAAACTGTTTTTT.

The V call is TRBV5-1, the J call TRBJ2-5; 8 positions agree with TRBD2. The better agreement between TRBJ2-7 and the DNA end casts doubt on the J call. The CDR3 spans 15 residues. Germline CDR1 and CDR2: SGHRS and YFSETQ. DNA for the CDR3: TGCGCCAGCAGAAGCGGGAGCGATATAAACCACGAGCAGTACTTC. Its protein product is CASRSGSDINHEQYF.

This clone has a single count. The rearrangement links TRBV7-9 to TRBJ2-7; possibly TRBD1 for D (6 bases). Germline V gene lookup returns CDR1 SEHNR and CDR2 FQNEAQ (reference sequence). Trimming stripped 4 bases from V and 1 base from J, with 20 bases between. The CDR3 totals 17 residues. CDR3 loop: CASSSFPDRRGSYEQYF. DNA of the CDR3: TGTGCCAGCAGCTCCTTCCCGGACAGAAGAGGATCCTACGAGCAGTACTTC.

This clone has a single count. The rearrangement uses TRBV2 and TRBJ2-1; D ambiguous. CDR3 size: 14 residues. The V end lost 7 bases, the J end lost 0 bases, and 10 bases lay between the germline ends. The germline V gene encodes CDR1 SNHLY and CDR2 FYNNEI. The CDR3 DNA follows: TGTGCCAGCAAATTCACAACCTCCTACAATGAGCAGTTCTTC. Its translation: CASKFTTSYNEQFF.

The CDR3 nucleotides are TGCGCCAGCAGCTCCCCTAGGGGCGAGCAGTACTTC. Protein: CASSSPRGEQYF. The V and J genes are TRBV4-1 and TRBJ2-5; perhaps TRBD1 as D (5 bases). The J call is in doubt because the DNA end fits TRBJ2-7 better. This CDR3 comprises 12 residues. Germline V CDR1 and CDR2: MGHRA, YSYEKL.

On this clone: One end of the junction varies from germline; a read error may be responsible. The rearrangement joins TRBV7-7 to TRBJ2-7; 8 bases are shared with TRBD2. CDR3 length equals 17 residues. Per the germline V gene, CDR1 is SSHAT and CDR2 is FNYEAQ (reference sequence). The CDR3 loop is CASSLGPEREPTYEQYF. CDR3 nucleotide sequence: TGTGCTAGCAGCTTAGGCCCGGAGCGGGAGCCCACCTACGAGCAGTACTTC.

The genes are TRBV6-5 and TRBJ2-7; D is perhaps TRBD1 (6 bases). The CDR3 runs 15 residues. The germline CDR1 and CDR2 sequences are MNHEY and SVGAGI. With 0 bases removed from V and 3 bases from J, the gap between germline ends came to 12 bases. Here the CDR3 reads CASSYSGAGGYEQYF. Here the CDR3 DNA reads TGTGCCAGCAGTTACTCGGGGGCTGGCGGCTACGAGCAGTACTTC.

V gene TRBV15 combines with J gene TRBJ1-6; TRBD1 is a possible D gene (6 bases). V was cut by 0 bases and J by 9 bases, with 12 bases left in between. The CDR3 consists of 15 residues. Germline V gene lookup returns CDR1 LNHNV and CDR2 YYDKDF (reference sequence). The CDR3 DNA sequence: TGTGCCACCAGCAGAGATAGGGGGAGAAGTTCACCCCTCCACTTT. Residues: CATSRDRGRSSPLHF. Full variable domain (rest looked up from reference TRBV15 and TRBJ1-6): DAMVIQNPRYQVTQFGKPVTLSCSQTLNHNVMYWYQQKSSQAPKLLFHYYDKDFNNEADTPDNFQSRRPNTSFCFLDIRSPGLGDTAMYLCATSRDRGRSSPLHFGNGTRLTVT.

CDR3 region: CASSRGSYEQYF. The CDR3 DNA is TGTGCCAGCAGCCGAGGCTCCTACGAGCAGTACTTC. J is TRBJ2-7 and V is TRBV25-1; D is ambiguous. V was pared by 6 bases and J by 0 bases, with 6 bases between. The CDR3 runs 12 residues. Germline V gene sequence: CDR1 MGHDK, CDR2 SYGVNS.

Only a few counts were recorded for this clone. The CDR3 sequence is CSVINSNRGYGYTF. CDR3 in DNA: TGCAGCGTGATCAACTCTAATCGGGGCTATGGCTACACCTTC. This rearrangement joins TRBV29-1 to TRBJ1-2, with D uncertain. V was trimmed by 6 bases and J by 4 bases, leaving 18 bases between them. Germline CDR1 and CDR2: SQVTM and ANQGSEA. This CDR3 has 14 amino acids. Full variable domain (rest looked up from reference TRBV29-1 and TRBJ1-2): SAVISQKPSRDICQRGTSLTIQCQVDSQVTMMFWYRQQPGQSLTLIATANQGSEATYESGFVIDKFPISRPNLTFSTLTVSNMSPEDSSIYLCSVINSNRGYGYTFGSGTRLTVV.

CDR3 sequence (DNA): TGTGCCAGCAGTTCGCCTGACAGGGCTCCCCCTAATACGCAGTATTTT. This codes for CASSSPDRAPPNTQYF. The chain carries TRBV6-5 and TRBJ2-3; 7 bases line up with TRBD1. The CDR3 is made up of 16 amino acids. Trimming took 4 bases from V and 7 from J; bases not matched to a gene: 14. Germline V gives CDR1 MNHEY, CDR2 SVGAGI.

The chain joins TRBV19 to TRBJ2-7, with TRBD1 matching 9 bases. The CDR3 runs to 16 residues. CDR1 is LNHDA, CDR2 SQIVND, per germline (reference sequence). Unmatched junction bases numbered 10, after V lost 5 bases and J lost 2 bases. The chain's CDR3 is CASSPKGQGDPYEQYF. As DNA, the CDR3 is TGTGCCAGTAGTCCTAAGGGACAGGGAGACCCCTACGAGCAGTACTTC.

The chain employs TRBV18 and TRBJ2-1; 8 bases line up with TRBD1. The length of the CDR3 is 13 residues. The J segment lost 6 bases and the V segment lost 5 bases, leaving 3 bases of the junction unmatched. CDR1 and CDR2 from the germline V gene are KGHSH and LQKENI. The CDR3 loop is CASSRTGINEQFF. CDR3 coding DNA: TGTGCCAGCTCAAGGACAGGGATCAATGAGCAGTTCTTC. Using reference TRBV18 and TRBJ2-1 for the parts outside the CDR3, the full variable domain is NAGVMQNPRHLVRRRGQEARLRCSPMKGHSHVYWYRQLPEEGLKFMVYLQKENIIDESGMPKERFSAEFPKEGPSILRIQQVVRGDSAAYFCASSRTGINEQFFGPGTRLTVL.

This clone has a handful of counts. The V and J genes are TRBV4-1 and TRBJ2-3, with TRBD2 identical over 10 bases. The CDR3 runs 17 residues. V lost 0 bases, J lost 3 bases, and 6 bases stayed unmatched. The germline V gene encodes CDR1 MGHRA and CDR2 YSYEKL. The CDR3 reads CASSQEFGLAVTDTQYF. CDR3 DNA: TGCGCCAGCAGCCAAGAATTTGGACTAGCGGTTACAGATACGCAGTATTTT.

The chain joins TRBV28 to TRBJ2-3; 10 nucleotides match TRBD1. The CDR3 length is 14 residues. The V gene's germline CDR1 is MDHEN and CDR2 SYDVKM. After removal of 4 bases from V and 6 bases from J, the junction contained 4 bases not matched to a gene. The CDR3 spells CASSSGTGVDTQYF. The CDR3 coding sequence is TGTGCCAGCAGTTCTGGGACAGGGGTGGATACGCAGTATTTT.

The CDR3 sequence is CSVRSSVSYEQYF. The CDR3, as DNA: TGCAGCGTTCGAAGCTCGGTTTCCTACGAGCAGTACTTC. The chain has TRBV29-1 and TRBJ2-7, with D unresolved. The germline V and J ends were trimmed by 5 bases and 1 base, with 12 bases remaining between them. Germline CDR1 and CDR2: SQVTM and ANQGSEA. The CDR3 length is 13 residues.